The entry that follows covers one T cell receptor (beta chain) sequence. This clonotype was observed many times. The target of this receptor is not known. Base qualities are not at hand, and no much larger clone is one base apart. This entry is derived from a study of T cell repertoires in cytomegalovirus infection (dated by TCRdb to the late 2010s). At the level of the whole study: Donor HLA type was relevant to the analysis, because carriage of CMV infection together with the matching HLA type was indicated by public TCR beta signatures.

The investigation overall reported the following: The ex vivo response was dominated by HLA-C-restricted CMV-specific TCR beta clonotypes, which also provided the single most frequent clonotype in two of eight donors. In both this cohort and an independent roughly 350-donor cohort, the cumulative frequency of public TCR beta family members distinguished carriers of CMV infection plus the relevant HLA type.

CDR1 and CDR2, per the germline V gene, are SGHTA and FQGNSA. After removal of 6 bases from V and 2 bases from J, the junction retains 3 bases not matched to a gene. Measured from the cysteine to the phenylalanine, the CDR3 is 15 residues long. Only the CDR3 DNA is retained, 45 bases long and in frame from the first base. Data came from an Illumina HiSeq 1500. Clones were called with MiXCR by TCRdb after fastp trimmed the public reads at Q25, and only in-frame beta chains were retained. Rows with one shared CDR3 protein collapse into an entry with the most common genes and DNA. The sample table contains hundreds of thousands of distinct CDR3 sequences; only one count was recorded for more than 8% of them. The ten largest clones capture 3.5% to 4.5% of the sample.

Recombination connected TRBV7-2 to TRBJ2-2; 10 middle bases align to TRBD1. The sample taken for sequencing was PBMCs. The source is a human donor in good health (CMV status not recorded). Some clones in this sample may be carry-over from other donors' samples. The CDR3 has the sequence CASRPTGGNTGELFF. Here is the DNA: TGTGCCAGCAGACCGACAGGGGGCAACACCGGGGAGCTGTTTTTT.